The next 25 T cell receptor beta chains were all read from a single sample in a study of shared clonotypes between healthy human individuals. Assay: immunoSEQ multiplex PCR; the TCRdb copy retains only in-frame clones and omits some. Of about 1.5 million clones in the sample, roughly 96% are singletons; the top ten hold approximately 1.1%. The sequencing input was naive CD4+ T cells sorted from blood. Subset here: CD45RA+ positively selected. The receptors originated from a man under 40 in good health.

V and J are TRBV7-9 and TRBJ2-5; D is unresolved. This CDR3 has 14 amino acids. V lost 0 bases to trimming and J lost 1 base, with 6 bases between them. Per germline, CDR1 SEHNR and CDR2 FQNEAQ (reference sequence). The CDR3 sequence is CASSLALVQETQYF. CDR3 nucleotide sequence: TGTGCCAGCAGCTTAGCGCTGGTCCAAGAGACCCAGTACTTC.

DNA for the CDR3: TGTGCCAGTAGAGGAATCGTTGGAGCTTTCTTT. It encodes CASRGIVGAFF. The chain joins TRBV19 to TRBJ1-1; D is uncertain. The CDR3 has 11 residues. Trimming pared 6 bases from V and 10 bases from J, leaving 12 bases between. Germline CDR1 LNHDA, CDR2 SQIVND (reference sequence).

The chain couples TRBV10-3 to TRBJ2-1, with D perhaps TRBD2 (6 bases). Deletions cut 3 bases from V and 7 bases from J, with 16 bases between. The germline gives CDR1 ENHRY, CDR2 SYGVKD. This CDR3 has 15 residues. As DNA, the CDR3 is TGTGCCATCAGTGAAAGGGGAATGGACTATAATGAGCAGTTCTTC. Amino acids: CAISERGMDYNEQFF.

The chain uses TRBV7-2 and TRBJ1-3; the D gene is possibly TRBD1 (6 bases). V lost 0 bases to trimming and J lost 2 bases, with 8 bases between them. Per germline, CDR1 SGHTA and CDR2 FQGNSA. The CDR3 loop spans 15 amino acids. This chain's CDR3 is CASSLARGTGNTIYF. Here the CDR3 DNA reads TGTGCCAGCAGCTTAGCAAGGGGGACTGGAAACACCATATATTTT.

The chain couples TRBV27 to TRBJ1-5, with 7 positions matching TRBD1. CDR1 MNHEY and CDR2 SMNVEV come from the germline V gene (reference sequence). V lost 6 bases, J lost 3 bases, and 5 bases stayed unmatched. The CDR3 extends over 14 amino acids. DNA of the CDR3: TGTGCCAGCAGCCCTGGGACAGTCAATCAGCCCCAGCATTTT. Protein: CASSPGTVNQPQHF.

The V and J genes are TRBV2 and TRBJ1-1; D gene uncertain. Germline CDR1 is SNHLY and CDR2 is FYNNEI. The germline V and J ends were trimmed by 6 bases and 0 bases, with 11 bases remaining between them. CDR3 length: 14 amino acids. CDR3 sequence: CASRVQFMNTEAFF. The CDR3 DNA sequence: TGTGCCAGCAGAGTACAGTTCATGAACACTGAAGCTTTCTTT.

This clone was counted once. This chain links TRBV19 with TRBJ2-7; the match to TRBD1 covers 8 bases. The length of the CDR3 is 14 residues. Germline V gives CDR1 LNHDA, CDR2 SQIVND (reference sequence). V shed 8 bases, J shed 0 bases, and the junction held 6 bases outside the gene matches. CDR3 coding DNA: TGTGCCAGTGCCACAGGGGGTAGCTCCTACGAGCAGTACTTC. Amino acid sequence: CASATGGSSYEQYF.

The chain recombines TRBV18 with TRBJ2-7; 12 bases map to TRBD2. CDR3 length: 15 residues. The germline V gene encodes CDR1 KGHSH and CDR2 LQKENI. The V gene end was trimmed by 4 bases and the J gene end by 3 bases; junction bases not matched to a gene: 4. The CDR3 DNA sequence: TGTGCCAGCTCACGGACTAGCGGGACTCACTACGAGCAGTACTTC. Its translation is CASSRTSGTHYEQYF. The full variable domain, its missing parts supplied by reference TRBV18 and TRBJ2-7, is NAGVMQNPRHLVRRRGQEARLRCSPMKGHSHVYWYRQLPEEGLKFMVYLQKENIIDESGMPKERFSAEFPKEGPSILRIQQVVRGDSAAYFCASSRTSGTHYEQYFGPGTRLTVT.

This clone is a singleton in its sample. The chain carries TRBV11-2 and TRBJ2-1, with D uncertain. Germline CDR1 and CDR2: SGHAT and FQNNGV. The CDR3 runs to 14 residues. Trimming cost V 5 bases and J 0 bases, with 8 bases left between them. CDR3 nucleotide sequence: TGTGCCAGCAGCCGTTCCAGCTCCTACAATGAGCAGTTCTTC. It encodes CASSRSSSYNEQFF.

The chain is built from TRBV5-4 and TRBJ2-1; 10 bases map to TRBD2. Unmatched junction bases numbered 3, after V lost 2 bases and J lost 1 base. From germline, CDR1 is SGHNT and CDR2 YYREEE (reference sequence). CDR3 size: 16 residues. CDR3 in amino acids: CASSFASGRSYNEQFF. In DNA form, the CDR3 reads TGTGCCAGCAGCTTTGCTAGCGGGAGATCCTACAATGAGCAGTTCTTC.

This CDR3 is CASSSTGGTQPQHF. CDR3 coding DNA: TGTGCCAGCAGCTCGACAGGGGGCACTCAGCCCCAGCATTTT. This chain joins TRBV5-6 and TRBJ1-5, with 10 bases aligning to TRBD1. The CDR3 length is 14 residues. From germline, CDR1 is SGHDT and CDR2 YYEEEE. V lost 3 bases, J lost 6 bases, and 3 bases stayed unmatched.

This clone was observed a few times. The CDR3 is CSVRLAGPREQYF. The CDR3 nucleotides are TGCAGCGTTCGGCTAGCGGGACCTCGAGAGCAGTACTTC. J is TRBJ2-7 and V is TRBV29-1, with 9 bases aligning to TRBD2. Germline V gene data show CDR1 as SQVTM and CDR2 as ANQGSEA. Trimming removed 5 bases from V and 7 bases from J; junction bases left unmatched: 9. This CDR3 contains 13 residues.

The J gene is TRBJ2-3, the V gene TRBV27; D gene ambiguous. The CDR3 length is 14 residues. V dropped 4 bases and J dropped 4 bases, with 12 bases sitting between them. Germline V gene data show CDR1 as MNHEY and CDR2 as SMNVEV (reference sequence). CDR3 loop: CASSSPVRADTQYF. CDR3 in DNA: TGTGCCAGCAGTTCCCCGGTTCGGGCAGATACGCAGTATTTT.

The chain combines TRBV11-2 with TRBJ2-1; D gene ambiguous. V lost 3 bases, J lost 8 bases, and 11 bases lay in between. The length of the CDR3 is 13 residues. The V gene's germline CDR1 is SGHAT and CDR2 FQNNGV. CDR3 sequence (DNA): TGTGCCAGCAGCTTCGAAGATTCGGATGAGCAGTTCTTC. It is translated as CASSFEDSDEQFF.

Concerning this clone itself: An end of the junction does not agree with germline; a read error may underlie this. Other DNA sequences within the sample encode an identical CDR3. The chain couples TRBV7-7 to TRBJ2-2; no definite D call. Germline CDR1 SSHAT, CDR2 FNYEAQ (reference sequence). The CDR3 consists of 14 residues. CDR3 sequence (DNA): TGTGCTAGCAGCTTAGGAGCCAACACCGGGGAGCTGTTTTTT. Amino acid sequence: CASSLGANTGELFF.

V is TRBV7-9 and J is TRBJ2-2, with 10 nucleotides matching TRBD2. Germline values: CDR1 SEHNR, CDR2 FQNEAQ (reference sequence). Trimming removed 2 bases from V and 4 bases from J; junction bases left unmatched: 4. This CDR3 contains 16 residues. CDR3 nucleotides: TGTGCCAGCAGCTTAAGACTAGCGGGTAGCACCGGGGAGCTGTTTTTT. Its translation: CASSLRLAGSTGELFF.

The J gene is TRBJ2-7, the V gene TRBV2; D is ambiguous. The ends were cut back, 8 bases at V and 3 bases at J, with 17 bases in the middle. The CDR3 covers 14 residues. Germline V gene data show CDR1 as SNHLY and CDR2 as FYNNEI. The CDR3 region has the DNA TGTGCCAGCCGGGCGCGATTCCTCGACTACGAGCAGTACTTC. Its translation: CASRARFLDYEQYF. Filled out from reference TRBV2 and TRBJ2-7, the complete variable domain reads EPEVTQTPSHQVTQMGQEVILRCVPISNHLYFYWYRQILGQKVEFLVSFYNNEISEKSEIFDDQFSVERPDGSNFTLKIRSTKLEDSAMYFCASRARFLDYEQYFGPGTRLTVT.

The chain employs TRBV19 and TRBJ2-1, with TRBD1 identical over 8 bases. Germline V gene data show CDR1 as LNHDA and CDR2 as SQIVND (reference sequence). This CDR3 is 13 amino acids long. J was trimmed by 5 bases and V by 9 bases; bases with no gene match: 6. For the CDR3, the DNA is TGTGCCAGCACCTGGACAGGGAACAATGAGCAGTTCTTC. Encoded protein: CASTWTGNNEQFF.

The chain recombines TRBV27 with TRBJ2-7; 11 bases align to TRBD1. Trimming cost V 5 bases and J 3 bases; bases outside gene matches: 6. Germline V gene sequence: CDR1 MNHEY, CDR2 SMNVEV (reference sequence). The CDR3 runs 15 residues. CDR3 in DNA: TGTGCCAGCAGTCAACGGACAGGGGGCGTCTACGAGCAGTACTTC. Amino acid sequence: CASSQRTGGVYEQYF.

This chain uses TRBV11-2 with TRBJ1-2; D perhaps matches TRBD1 (6 bases). Trimming cost V 4 bases and J 3 bases, with 18 bases left between them. Germline loops: CDR1 SGHAT, CDR2 FQNNGV. The CDR3 consists of 16 residues. The CDR3 loop is CASSSTPTGTYYGYTF. The CDR3 DNA follows: TGTGCCAGCAGCTCTACCCCCACAGGGACCTACTATGGCTACACCTTC. Based on the CDR3 plus reference TRBV11-2 and TRBJ1-2, the full variable domain is EAGVAQSPRYKIIEKRQSVAFWCNPISGHATLYWYQQILGQGPKLLIQFQNNGVVDDSQLPKDRFSAERLKGVDSTLKIQPAKLEDSAVYLCASSSTPTGTYYGYTFGSGTRLTVV.

This clone was counted a single time. The V gene is TRBV4-1, the J gene TRBJ2-3; 9 bases are a match to TRBD2. Per germline, CDR1 MGHRA and CDR2 YSYEKL. CDR3 length: 17 amino acids. V lost 3 bases to trimming and J lost 3 bases; unmatched junction nucleotides: 10. The chain's CDR3 is CASSQTGAGGGTDTQYF. The CDR3 DNA is TGCGCCAGCAGCCAGACGGGAGCGGGAGGAGGGACAGATACGCAGTATTTT.

V and J are TRBV28 and TRBJ2-1; TRBD2 aligns across 11 bases. V shed 5 bases and J 7 bases; nucleotides not matched to a gene: 7. The CDR3 sequence is 15 residues long. Germline CDR1 is MDHEN and CDR2 is SYDVKM. Here the CDR3 reads CASSTLAGGRNEQFF. CDR3 nucleotides: TGTGCCAGCAGTACTCTAGCGGGAGGAAGGAATGAGCAGTTCTTC. The full variable domain, completed using reference TRBV28 and TRBJ2-1, is DVKVTQSSRYLVKRTGEKVFLECVQDMDHENMFWYRQDPGLGLRLIYFSYDVKMKEKGDIPEGYSVSREKKERFSLILESASTNQTSMYLCASSTLAGGRNEQFFGPGTRLTVL.

This chain connects TRBV5-1 to TRBJ1-2, with D possibly matching TRBD1 (5 bases). Germline V gives CDR1 SGHRS, CDR2 YFSETQ. The V end lost 0 bases, the J end lost 3 bases, and 9 bases lay between the germline ends. The CDR3 is 14 residues long. The CDR3 region is CASSLDRLDYGYTF. CDR3 nucleotide sequence: TGCGCCAGCAGCTTGGACAGGTTGGACTATGGCTACACCTTC.

This chain joins TRBV4-3 and TRBJ2-7; unclear D gene. V was trimmed by 0 bases and J by 3 bases, leaving 9 bases between them. Germline assignment: CDR1 LGHNA and CDR2 YSLEER. The CDR3 has 14 amino acids. CDR3 in DNA: TGCGCCAGCAGCCAAGAAGCGCAGGTCTACGAGCAGTACTTC. Its protein is CASSQEAQVYEQYF.

This chain uses TRBV10-1 with TRBJ2-7; D uncertain. This CDR3 region has 13 residues. CDR1 is WNHNN, CDR2 SYGVQD, per germline (reference sequence). Trimming took off 3 bases at V and 2 bases at J, with 8 bases between the two ends. This CDR3 reads CASSERQPYEQYF. In DNA form, the CDR3 reads TGCGCCAGCAGTGAACGCCAGCCCTACGAGCAGTACTTC.